This T cell receptor beta chain was sequenced for a study of technical replicates of blood from several donors. CDR3 length: 12 amino acids. In germline, CDR1 is MNHEY, CDR2 SVGAGI. Between the trimmed V and J ends, which lost 9 bases and 3 bases, there was a span of 12 bases. The method was immunoSEQ multiplex PCR; TCRdb's version includes in-frame clones alone and lacks a portion of them. The table lists around 81,000 clones, over 75% of them singletons. This rearrangement joins TRBV6-5 to TRBJ2-7, with D possibly being TRBD2 (5 bases). Sequencing was done on a sample of PBMCs. The receptor's source is a human donor in good health. Some clones in this sample may be carry-over from other donors' samples. The CDR3 coding sequence is TGTGCCAGTACCGGGAACTACTACGAGCAGTACTTC. This sequence encodes CASTGNYYEQYF.